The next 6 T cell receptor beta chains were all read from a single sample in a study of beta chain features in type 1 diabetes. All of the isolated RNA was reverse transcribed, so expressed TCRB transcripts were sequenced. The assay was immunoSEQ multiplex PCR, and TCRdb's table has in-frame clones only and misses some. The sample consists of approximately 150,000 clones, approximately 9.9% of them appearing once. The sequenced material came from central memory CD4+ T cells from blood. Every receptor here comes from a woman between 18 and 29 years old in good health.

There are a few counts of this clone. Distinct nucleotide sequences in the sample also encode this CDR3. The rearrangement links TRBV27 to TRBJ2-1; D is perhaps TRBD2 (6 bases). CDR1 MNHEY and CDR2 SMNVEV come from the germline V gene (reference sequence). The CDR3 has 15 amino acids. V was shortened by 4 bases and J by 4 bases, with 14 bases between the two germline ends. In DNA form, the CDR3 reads TGTGCCAGCAGTTCGGGAACCGGAGGGTACAATGAGCAGTTCTTC. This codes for CASSSGTGGYNEQFF.

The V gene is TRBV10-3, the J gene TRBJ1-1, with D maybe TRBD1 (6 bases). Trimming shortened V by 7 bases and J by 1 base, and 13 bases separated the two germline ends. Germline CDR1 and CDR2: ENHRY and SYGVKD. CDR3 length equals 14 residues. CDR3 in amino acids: CAITTDRRNTEAFF. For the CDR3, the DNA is TGTGCCATCACCACCGACAGGAGGAACACTGAAGCTTTCTTT.

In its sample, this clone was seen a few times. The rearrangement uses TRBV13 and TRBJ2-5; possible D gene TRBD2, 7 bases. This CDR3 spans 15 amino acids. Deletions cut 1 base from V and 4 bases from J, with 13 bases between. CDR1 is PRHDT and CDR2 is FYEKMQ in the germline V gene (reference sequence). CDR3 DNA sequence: TGTGCCAGCAGCTTAGCCGGGGGGCCCACAGAGACCCAGTACTTC. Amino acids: CASSLAGGPTETQYF.

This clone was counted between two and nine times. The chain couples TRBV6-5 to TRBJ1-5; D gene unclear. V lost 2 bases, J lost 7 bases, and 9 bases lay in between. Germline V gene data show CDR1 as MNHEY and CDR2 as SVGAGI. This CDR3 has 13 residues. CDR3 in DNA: TGTGCCAGCAGTTACCGGGAGGGCCAGCCCCAGCATTTT. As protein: CASSYREGQPQHF.

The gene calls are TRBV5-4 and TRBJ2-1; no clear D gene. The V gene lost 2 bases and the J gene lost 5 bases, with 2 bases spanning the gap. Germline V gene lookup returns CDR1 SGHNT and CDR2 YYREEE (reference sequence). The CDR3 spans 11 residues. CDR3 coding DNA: TGTGCCAGCAGCTTCAACAATGAGCAGTTCTTC. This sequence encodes CASSFNNEQFF. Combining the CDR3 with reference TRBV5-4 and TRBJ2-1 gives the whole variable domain ETGVTQSPTHLIKTRGQQVTLRCSSQSGHNTVSWYQQALGQGPQFIFQYYREEENGRGNFPPRFSGLQFPNYSSELNVNALELDDSALYLCASSFNNEQFFGPGTRLTVL.

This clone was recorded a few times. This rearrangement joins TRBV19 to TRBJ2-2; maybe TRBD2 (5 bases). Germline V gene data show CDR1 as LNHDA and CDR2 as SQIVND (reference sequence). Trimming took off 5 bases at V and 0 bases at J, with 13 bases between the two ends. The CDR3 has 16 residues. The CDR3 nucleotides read TGTGCCAGTAGTTCTCGACTACCCCCGAACACCGGGGAGCTGTTTTTT. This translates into CASSSRLPPNTGELFF. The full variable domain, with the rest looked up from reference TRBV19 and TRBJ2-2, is DGGITQSPKYLFRKEGQNVTLSCEQNLNHDAMYWYRQDPGQGLRLIYYSQIVNDFQKGDIAEGYSVSREKKESFPLTVTSAQKNPTAFYLCASSSRLPPNTGELFFGEGSRLTVL.